This T cell receptor (beta chain) was sequenced for a study of T cell responses to AZD1222 COVID-19 vaccine. The CDR3 runs 17 residues. With 3 bases removed from V and 2 bases from J, the gap between germline ends came to 17 bases. Germline lookup yields CDR1 SEHNR and CDR2 FQNEAQ (reference sequence). Libraries were prepared by immunoSEQ multiplex PCR; TCRdb keeps only in-frame clonotypes and omits some of them. The sample holds around 100,000 clones, about nine tenths seen once. The genes are TRBV7-9 and TRBJ1-3, with D unresolved. This specimen consisted of peripheral blood, obtained 28 days after the second AZD1222 dose. The clonotype originates from an adult who received the AZD1222 COVID-19 vaccine. Here the CDR3 reads CASSFPKDKGTGNTIYF. DNA for the CDR3: TGTGCCAGCAGCTTTCCCAAAGATAAAGGGACTGGAAACACCATATATTTT. Full variable domain (outside the CDR3, taken from reference TRBV7-9 and TRBJ1-3): DTGVSQNPRHKITKRGQNVTFRCDPISEHNRLYWYRQTLGQGPEFLTYFQNEAQLEKSRLLSDRFSAERPKGSFSTLEIQRTEQGDSAMYLCASSFPKDKGTGNTIYFGEGSWLTVV.